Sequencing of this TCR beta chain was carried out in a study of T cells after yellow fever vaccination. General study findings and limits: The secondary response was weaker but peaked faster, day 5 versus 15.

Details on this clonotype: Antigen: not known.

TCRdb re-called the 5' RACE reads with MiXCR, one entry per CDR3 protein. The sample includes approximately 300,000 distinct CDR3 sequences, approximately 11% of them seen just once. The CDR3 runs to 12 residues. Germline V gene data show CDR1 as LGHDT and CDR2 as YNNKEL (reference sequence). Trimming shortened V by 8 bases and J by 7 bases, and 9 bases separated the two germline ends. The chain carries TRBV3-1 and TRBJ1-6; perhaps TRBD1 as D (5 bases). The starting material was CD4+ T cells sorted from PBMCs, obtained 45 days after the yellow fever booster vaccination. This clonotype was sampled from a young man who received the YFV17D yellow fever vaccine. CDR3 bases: TGTGCCAGCGGGGGGGGGAATTCACCCCTCCACTTT. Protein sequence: CASGGGNSPLHF. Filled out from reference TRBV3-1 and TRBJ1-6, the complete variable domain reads DTAVSQTPKYLVTQMGNDKSIKCEQNLGHDTMYWYKQDSKKFLKIMFSYNNKELIINETVPNRFSPKSPDKAHLNLHINSLELGDSAVYFCASGGGNSPLHFGNGTRLTVT.